Following are 30 T cell receptor beta chains from one sample sequenced in a study of cytomegalovirus exposure and HLA in healthy donors. The PCR contained 60 Vbeta and 13 Jbeta primers. Sequenced by immunoSEQ multiplex PCR; TCRdb stores in-frame clones only, minus some. The sample has some 210,000 clones, roughly 73% seen once. The source material was PBMCs. The receptor set was obtained from a woman in her twenties or thirties in good health and CMV-seropositive.

This clone has more than one count but fewer than ten. The rearrangement joins TRBV19 to TRBJ1-6, with TRBD1 matching over 8 bases. Germline assignment: CDR1 LNHDA and CDR2 SQIVND (reference sequence). Trimming removed 6 bases from V and 10 bases from J; junction bases left unmatched: 8. This CDR3 has 14 amino acids. The CDR3 DNA follows: TGTGCCAGTAGCCTAACAGGGGGTGAATCACCCCTCCACTTT. Translation: CASSLTGGESPLHF. The full variable domain, with the rest looked up from reference TRBV19 and TRBJ1-6, is DGGITQSPKYLFRKEGQNVTLSCEQNLNHDAMYWYRQDPGQGLRLIYYSQIVNDFQKGDIAEGYSVSREKKESFPLTVTSAQKNPTAFYLCASSLTGGESPLHFGNGTRLTVT.

The V gene is TRBV28, the J gene TRBJ2-4, with D possibly TRBD1 on 6 matching bases. In germline, CDR1 is MDHEN, CDR2 SYDVKM. V was trimmed by 6 bases and J by 1 base, leaving 10 bases between them. The CDR3 length is 14 residues. This CDR3 reads CASSQGLAKNIQYF. In nucleotides, the CDR3 is TGTGCCAGCAGCCAGGGGTTGGCCAAAAACATTCAGTACTTC.

The rearrangement links TRBV15 to TRBJ1-3, with D unresolved. V was pared by 4 bases and J by 2 bases, with 12 bases between. The CDR3 spans 15 residues. The germline gives CDR1 LNHNV, CDR2 YYDKDF (reference sequence). The DNA of the CDR3 is TGTGCCACCAGCAACCAAGACGCGGCTGGAAACACCATATATTTT. It codes for CATSNQDAAGNTIYF. Using reference TRBV15 and TRBJ1-3 for the parts outside the CDR3, the full variable domain is DAMVIQNPRYQVTQFGKPVTLSCSQTLNHNVMYWYQQKSSQAPKLLFHYYDKDFNNEADTPDNFQSRRPNTSFCFLDIRSPGLGDTAMYLCATSNQDAAGNTIYFGEGSWLTVV.

This sequence joins TRBV5-4 and TRBJ2-3; no definite D call. Germline V gene sequence: CDR1 SGHNT, CDR2 YYREEE (reference sequence). The CDR3 is 13 amino acids. Between the trimmed V and J ends, which lost 0 bases and 1 base, there was a span of 3 bases. The CDR3 is CASSLGGTDTQYF. The CDR3 DNA sequence: TGTGCCAGCAGCTTGGGAGGCACAGATACGCAGTATTTT.

The chain couples TRBV7-9 to TRBJ2-3; 8 positions agree with TRBD1. The germline CDR1 and CDR2 sequences are SEHNR and FQNEAQ (reference sequence). CDR3 length: 15 amino acids. Trimming removed 4 bases from V and 2 bases from J; junction bases left unmatched: 5. CDR3 in DNA: TGTGCCAGCAGCTCCGGGACAGGCCCCACAGATACGCAGTATTTT. Translation: CASSSGTGPTDTQYF.

The chain joins TRBV4-3 to TRBJ2-7; the D gene is possibly TRBD2 (5 bases). V was trimmed by 3 bases and J by 1 base, leaving 16 bases between them. The CDR3 length is 16 residues. Germline CDR1 and CDR2: LGHNA and YSLEER. For the CDR3, the DNA is TGCGCCAGCAGCCAGCTCCACGGGATTTCTTCCTACGAGCAGTACTTC. It specifies CASSQLHGISSYEQYF.

The chain recombines TRBV11-3 with TRBJ2-1; D uncertain. Between the trimmed V and J ends, which lost 5 bases and 0 bases, there was a span of 8 bases. This CDR3 spans 14 amino acids. Germline V CDR1 and CDR2: SGHNT, YENEEA. The CDR3 region is CASSPRGSYNEQFF. The CDR3 DNA follows: TGTGCCAGCAGCCCCCGAGGCTCCTACAATGAGCAGTTCTTC. Full variable domain (rest looked up from reference TRBV11-3 and TRBJ2-1): EAGVVQSPRYKIIEKKQPVAFWCNPISGHNTLYWYLQNLGQGPELLIRYENEEAVDDSQLPKDRFSAERLKGVDSTLKIQPAELGDSAVYLCASSPRGSYNEQFFGPGTRLTVL.

The CDR3 sequence: CSARTGTYSPLHF. CDR3 coding DNA: TGCAGCGCAAGGACAGGGACCTATTCACCCCTCCACTTT. The chain joins TRBV29-1 to TRBJ1-6; 8 nucleotides line up with TRBD1. The germline V gene has CDR1 SQVTM and CDR2 ANQGSEA. With V trimmed by 7 bases and J by 8 bases, 7 bases remained unmatched. This CDR3 has 13 residues.

This chain uses TRBV30 with TRBJ2-7; D call uncertain. CDR3 length equals 14 residues. Germline CDR1 reads GTSNPN; CDR2 reads SVGIG (reference sequence). Deletions cut 0 bases from V and 2 bases from J, with 11 bases between. The CDR3 coding sequence is TGTGCCTGGAGTGTACATCGATTTCCCTACGAGCAGTACTTC. Protein: CAWSVHRFPYEQYF. The variable domain in full, completed from reference TRBV30 and TRBJ2-7, reads SQTIHQWPATLVQPVGSPLSLECTVEGTSNPNLYWYRQAAGRGLQLLFYSVGIGQISSEVPQNLSASRPQDRQFILSSKKLLLSDSGFYLCAWSVHRFPYEQYFGPGTRLTVT.

The chain has TRBV5-1 and TRBJ1-2; 8 bases are shared with TRBD1. J gave up 4 bases and V 0 bases, and 2 bases lay outside the gene matches. The germline CDR1 and CDR2 sequences are SGHRS and YFSETQ. The CDR3 length is 14 residues. CDR3 nucleotides: TGCGCCAGCAGCTTGGGGGACAGGAGCTATGGCTACACCTTC. Its translation is CASSLGDRSYGYTF. The full variable domain, in which reference TRBV5-1 and TRBJ1-2 provide the parts outside the CDR3, is KAGVTQTPRYLIKTRGQQVTLSCSPISGHRSVSWYQQTPGQGLQFLFEYFSETQRNKGNFPGRFSGRQFSNSRSEMNVSTLELGDSALYLCASSLGDRSYGYTFGSGTRLTVV.

This clone appeared a few times. This chain connects TRBV10-3 to TRBJ1-1, with 8 bases identical to TRBD1. Germline values: CDR1 ENHRY, CDR2 SYGVKD. CDR3 length equals 15 residues. V gave up 3 bases and J gave up 3 bases; unmatched junction bases: 6. CDR3 DNA: TGTGCCATCAGTGAAACAGGGGGAGGGGACACTGAAGCTTTCTTT. Translation: CAISETGGGDTEAFF.

This clone has just a few counts. J is TRBJ1-2 and V is TRBV28; 8 bases map to TRBD1. The CDR3 is 15 residues long. From germline, CDR1 is MDHEN and CDR2 SYDVKM. The trim removed 4 bases at V and 5 bases at J, leaving 9 bases unmatched. The CDR3 DNA reads as TGTGCCAGCAGTTCCTATACTCAGGGGGCGTATGGCTACACCTTC. Amino acids: CASSSYTQGAYGYTF.

V usage is TRBV4-1 and J usage is TRBJ2-3; the D gene is possibly TRBD1 (6 bases). Germline lookup yields CDR1 MGHRA and CDR2 YSYEKL. This CDR3 is built from 18 residues. Trimming removed 4 bases from V and 0 bases from J, with 20 bases in between. The CDR3, as DNA: TGCGCCAGCAGCCGAGAGAGAGGGGGAATGAGGAGCACAGATACGCAGTATTTT. This gives the protein CASSRERGGMRSTDTQYF.

V is TRBV28 and J is TRBJ1-2; D call uncertain. Germline CDR1 MDHEN, CDR2 SYDVKM. V was pared by 7 bases and J by 0 bases, with 12 bases between. The CDR3 runs to 14 residues. The CDR3 DNA reads TGTGCCAGCATTAGCGCTCCCCCTAACTATGGCTACACCTTC. Amino acid sequence: CASISAPPNYGYTF.

The chain links TRBV27 to TRBJ2-7, with 8 bases fitting TRBD1. Germline loops: CDR1 MNHEY, CDR2 SMNVEV (reference sequence). CDR3 length: 14 amino acids. After removal of 6 bases from V and 2 bases from J, the junction contained 6 bases not matched to a gene. CDR3 bases: TGTGCCAGCAGGCCAACAGGGGGGACCTACGAGCAGTACTTC. Protein: CASRPTGGTYEQYF.

The genes are TRBV28 and TRBJ1-5; D perhaps matches TRBD1 (5 bases). V lost 7 bases, J lost 6 bases, and 13 bases lay in between. The CDR3 has 13 amino acids. Germline V gene sequence: CDR1 MDHEN, CDR2 SYDVKM. CDR3 nucleotide sequence: TGTGCCAGCAATTCGGGGGTCGGTCAGCCCCAGCATTTT. Translated, it gives CASNSGVGQPQHF.

This clone was observed a few times. The chain couples TRBV19 to TRBJ1-1; D is uncertain. The germline gives CDR1 LNHDA, CDR2 SQIVND (reference sequence). The CDR3 loop spans 14 amino acids. V was pared by 6 bases and J by 5 bases, with 16 bases between. The CDR3 spells CASSLGLLGTEAFF. CDR3 DNA: TGTGCCAGTAGCCTAGGACTTTTGGGAACTGAAGCTTTCTTT.

The chain has TRBV6-5 and TRBJ1-2; perhaps TRBD1 as D (6 bases). With 0 bases removed from V and 5 bases from J, the gap between germline ends came to 10 bases. The CDR3 spans 14 residues. Germline lookup yields CDR1 MNHEY and CDR2 SVGAGI. CDR3 bases: TGTGCCAGCAGTTACTCGACCAGGGGTTATGGCTACACCTTC. Its translation: CASSYSTRGYGYTF.

V gene TRBV5-1 combines with J gene TRBJ2-2, with D tentatively TRBD2 (6 bases). Trimming stripped 4 bases from V and 0 bases from J, with 10 bases between. This CDR3 is built from 15 residues. Germline CDR1 reads SGHRS; CDR2 reads YFSETQ. CDR3 protein: CASSAGLPNTGELFF. CDR3 DNA: TGCGCCAGCAGCGCGGGACTTCCGAACACCGGGGAGCTGTTTTTT.

The chain employs TRBV5-4 and TRBJ2-1; 11 nucleotides align to TRBD2. The CDR3 is 15 residues long. Unmatched junction bases numbered 4, after V lost 4 bases and J lost 4 bases. Looked up from germline, CDR1 is SGHNT and CDR2 is YYREEE (reference sequence). The CDR3 nucleotides are TGTGCCAGCAGCCCGACTAGCGGGACGTACAATGAGCAGTTCTTC. Translation: CASSPTSGTYNEQFF. Complete variable domain (other parts from reference TRBV5-4 and TRBJ2-1): ETGVTQSPTHLIKTRGQQVTLRCSSQSGHNTVSWYQQALGQGPQFIFQYYREEENGRGNFPPRFSGLQFPNYSSELNVNALELDDSALYLCASSPTSGTYNEQFFGPGTRLTVL.

The chain joins TRBV30 to TRBJ2-5; 9 bases agree with TRBD1. The J call could be wrong; TRBJ2-7 is a better fit for the DNA end. Per germline, CDR1 GTSNPN and CDR2 SVGIG (reference sequence). CDR3 length: 15 residues. CDR3 residues: CAWSAIGTGPYEQYF. CDR3 in DNA: TGTGCCTGGAGTGCCATCGGGACAGGGCCCTACGAGCAGTACTTC.

The V and J genes are TRBV4-1 and TRBJ2-3, with 13 bases identical to TRBD2. This CDR3 comprises 16 residues. The V and J ends lost 0 bases and 6 bases, in that order; junction bases with no gene match: 3. CDR1 is MGHRA and CDR2 is YSYEKL in the germline V gene. CDR3 amino acids: CASSQELAGGPDTQYF. The CDR3 nucleotides read TGCGCCAGCAGCCAAGAACTAGCGGGGGGGCCGGATACGCAGTATTTT.

The chain carries TRBV28 and TRBJ1-2, with D possibly being TRBD1 (6 bases). The CDR3 runs to 16 residues. Looked up from germline, CDR1 is MDHEN and CDR2 is SYDVKM. Trimming pared 4 bases from V and 1 base from J, leaving 16 bases between. The CDR3 DNA is TGTGCCAGCAGTTCCGGGACAATTGTTATTAACTATGGCTACACCTTC. This translates into CASSSGTIVINYGYTF.

The V and J genes are TRBV19 and TRBJ1-4, with D perhaps TRBD1 (6 bases). The CDR3 runs to 13 residues. CDR1 is LNHDA and CDR2 is SQIVND in the germline V gene (reference sequence). V lost 3 bases, J lost 7 bases, and 9 bases lay in between. The CDR3 protein is CASSIRGSEKLFF. CDR3 nucleotides: TGTGCCAGTAGTATCAGGGGTAGTGAAAAACTGTTTTTT.

V gene TRBV27 combines with J gene TRBJ2-1; TRBD1 matches 9 bases. Germline CDR1 and CDR2: MNHEY and SMNVEV (reference sequence). V lost 10 bases, J lost 5 bases, and 9 bases stayed unmatched. This CDR3 spans 14 amino acids. The CDR3 DNA reads TGTGCCACCTACAGGGGGCGCAATAACAATGAGCAGTTCTTC. As protein: CATYRGRNNNEQFF.

Only a few counts were recorded for this clone. J is TRBJ2-3 and V is TRBV4-3; a possible D gene is TRBD1 (10 bases). This CDR3 is 17 amino acids long. Germline assignment: CDR1 LGHNA and CDR2 YSLEER. V shed 2 bases and J shed 6 bases, with 21 bases lying between them. CDR3 sequence reads: CASSQFGTGAGGDTQYF. The CDR3 DNA reads as TGCGCCAGCAGCCAATTTGGGACAGGGGCGGGAGGGGATACGCAGTATTTT.

The gene calls are TRBV4-1 and TRBJ2-7; possible D gene TRBD2, 5 bases. The germline V and J ends were trimmed by 1 base and 0 bases, with 10 bases remaining between them. CDR1 is MGHRA and CDR2 is YSYEKL in the germline V gene. The CDR3 extends over 15 amino acids. CDR3 amino acids: CASSQGKGSSYEQYF. The CDR3 DNA reads as TGCGCCAGCAGCCAAGGAAAAGGGAGCTCCTACGAGCAGTACTTC.

The V and J genes are TRBV7-2 and TRBJ2-7; TRBD1 matches at 9 bases. The V gene end was trimmed by 7 bases and the J gene end by 1 base; junction bases not matched to a gene: 5. Germline V lookup: CDR1 SGHTA, CDR2 FQGNSA. The CDR3 extends over 14 amino acids. CDR3 sequence reads: CASTPGQGSYEQYF. The CDR3 DNA follows: TGTGCCAGCACCCCGGGACAGGGATCCTACGAGCAGTACTTC.

The chain links TRBV5-8 to TRBJ2-3; 8 bases map to TRBD1. J gave up 7 bases and V 3 bases, and 4 bases lay outside the gene matches. CDR1 is SGHTS, CDR2 YDEGEE, per germline. The CDR3 is 13 residues long. The chain's CDR3 is CASSYRGSNTQYF. The CDR3 nucleotides are TGTGCCAGCAGCTACAGGGGGTCGAATACGCAGTATTTT.

On this clone itself: Within the sample, other DNA sequences also encode this same CDR3. The chain employs TRBV30 and TRBJ1-1; D is perhaps TRBD1 (6 bases). There are 13 residues in the CDR3. V shed 0 bases and J shed 2 bases, with 7 bases lying between them. Per germline, CDR1 GTSNPN and CDR2 SVGIG (reference sequence). The CDR3 sequence: CAWSVQGNTEAFF. The CDR3 bases are TGTGCCTGGAGTGTACAGGGAAACACTGAAGCTTTCTTT.